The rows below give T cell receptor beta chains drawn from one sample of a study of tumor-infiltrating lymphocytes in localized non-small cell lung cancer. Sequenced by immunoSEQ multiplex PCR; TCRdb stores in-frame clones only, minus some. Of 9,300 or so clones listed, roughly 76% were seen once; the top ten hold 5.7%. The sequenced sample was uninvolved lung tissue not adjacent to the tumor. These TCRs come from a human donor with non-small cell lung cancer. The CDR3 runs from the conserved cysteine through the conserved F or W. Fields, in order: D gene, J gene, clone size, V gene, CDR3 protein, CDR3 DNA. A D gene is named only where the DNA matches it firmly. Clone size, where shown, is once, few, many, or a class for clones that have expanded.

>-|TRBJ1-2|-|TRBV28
CATPDDGQQNYGYTF
TGTGCCACCCCCGATGATGGACAGCAAAACTATGGCTACACCTTC
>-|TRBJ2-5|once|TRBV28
CASNMGLRETQYF
TGTGCCAGCAACATGGGACTGAGGGAGACCCAGTACTTC
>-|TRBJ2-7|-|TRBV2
CASSGTDYEQYF
TGTGCCAGCAGTGGGACAGACTACGAGCAGTACTTC
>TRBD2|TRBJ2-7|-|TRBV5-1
CASSLVAGVSYEQYF
TGCGCCAGCAGCTTGGTAGCGGGAGTATCCTACGAGCAGTACTTC
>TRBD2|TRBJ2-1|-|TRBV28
CASSSGSGSVHNEQFF
TGTGCCAGCAGTTCCGGAAGCGGGAGCGTCCACAATGAGCAGTTCTTC
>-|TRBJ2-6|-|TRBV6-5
CASRPGGPGANVLTF
TGTGCCAGCAGACCCGGGGGGCCTGGGGCCAACGTCCTGACTTTC
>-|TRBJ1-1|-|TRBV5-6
CASSLVRNTEAFF
TGTGCCAGCAGCTTGGTACGGAACACTGAAGCTTTCTTT
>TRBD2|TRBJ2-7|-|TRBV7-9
CASSWGGSYEQYF
TGTGCCAGCAGCTGGGGGGGAAGCTACGAGCAGTACTTC
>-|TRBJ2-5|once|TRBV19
CASSISVNQETQYF
TGTGCCAGTAGTATCTCGGTAAACCAAGAGACCCAGTACTTC
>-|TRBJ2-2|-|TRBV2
CASSLDTGELFF
TGTGCCAGCAGTCTCGACACCGGGGAGCTGTTTTTT
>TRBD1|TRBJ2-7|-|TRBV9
CASGGTGDYEQYF
TGTGCCAGCGGGGGGACAGGGGATTACGAGCAGTACTTC
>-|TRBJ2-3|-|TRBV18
CASSPDSVDTQYF
TGTGCCAGCTCACCAGATTCGGTAGATACGCAGTATTTT
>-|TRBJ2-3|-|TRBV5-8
CASSLLRGSTQYF
TGTGCCAGCAGCTTGTTGCGGGGAAGTACGCAGTATTTT
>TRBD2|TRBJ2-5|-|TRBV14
CASSRTSGSSLAQYF
TGTGCCAGCAGCCGAACTAGCGGGAGTTCCTTGGCCCAGTACTTC
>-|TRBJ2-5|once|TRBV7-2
CASSLVWLGLPASQYF
TGTGCCAGCAGCTTAGTATGGTTGGGACTCCCGGCGTCCCAGTACTTC